These 32 T cell receptor beta chains were sequenced from one sample in a study of blood T cell repertoires in COVID-19 (dated by TCRdb to about 2020). The protocol used for the library was the immunoSEQ multiplex PCR assay. As stored in TCRdb, this immuneACCESS dataset retains in-frame rearrangements with V and J assigned. A fraction of the clones does not appear; measured against another copy, unresolved V genes explain less than half of the discrepancy, and the remainder lacks a known reason. The table for this sample lists 200,000 to 300,000 clones; 65% to 90% of them were counted only once. 2% to 2.5% of the sample is in the top ten clones. The sample taken for sequencing was peripheral blood. These receptors were collected from a man aged 40-49 years who had recovered from COVID-19.

The chain has TRBV3-1 (or the pseudogene TRBV3-2) and TRBJ1-3; D remains unclear. Trimming shortened V by 2 bases and J by 3 bases, and 11 bases separated the two germline ends. Looked up from germline, CDR1 is LGHDT and CDR2 is YNNKEL (reference sequence). CDR3 size: 15 residues. CDR3 nucleotides: TGTGCCAGCAGCCAATGCAGGTTCGGTGGAAACACCATATATTTT. It specifies CASSQCRFGGNTIYF.

The rearrangement links TRBV3-1 (or the pseudogene TRBV3-2) to TRBJ1-2; a weak D match, TRBD1 (6 bases). This CDR3 has 15 amino acids. Germline-derived CDR1 and CDR2 are LGHDT and YNNKEL (reference sequence). Trimming left V 1 base short and J 7 bases short, with 16 bases between. The CDR3 DNA sequence: TGTGCCAGCAGCCAAGGGCGGGGGGCGGTCGGTGGCTACACCTTC. Translating it yields CASSQGRGAVGGYTF.

This chain uses TRBV19 with TRBJ2-1; 8 bases fit TRBD2. The V and J ends lost 4 bases and 8 bases, in that order; junction bases with no gene match: 10. Per the germline V gene, CDR1 is LNHDA and CDR2 is SQIVND (reference sequence). The CDR3 has 15 residues. The CDR3 region is CASSTGTRLVDEQFF. CDR3 coding DNA: TGTGCCAGTAGTACCGGGACTAGATTAGTGGATGAGCAGTTCTTC. The full variable domain, rest sourced from reference TRBV19 and TRBJ2-1, is DGGITQSPKYLFRKEGQNVTLSCEQNLNHDAMYWYRQDPGQGLRLIYYSQIVNDFQKGDIAEGYSVSREKKESFPLTVTSAQKNPTAFYLCASSTGTRLVDEQFFGPGTRLTVL.

The V and J genes are TRBV5-1 and TRBJ1-6, with 8 bases fitting TRBD1. J gave up 10 bases and V 2 bases, and 5 bases lay outside the gene matches. This CDR3 is 14 amino acids long. Germline CDR1 reads SGHRS; CDR2 reads YFSETQ. The CDR3 DNA reads TGCGCCAGCAGCTTAGGGACAGGCGCATCACCCCTCCACTTT. The encoded protein is CASSLGTGASPLHF.

The chain is built from TRBV5-1 and TRBJ1-2; 7 bases are shared with TRBD1. V shed 0 bases and J 0 bases; nucleotides not matched to a gene: 2. This CDR3 comprises 15 residues. The V gene's germline CDR1 is SGHRS and CDR2 YFSETQ. CDR3: CASSLEQGSNYGYTF. Written as DNA, the CDR3 is TGCGCCAGCAGCTTGGAACAGGGGTCTAACTATGGCTACACCTTC.

This chain links TRBV13 with TRBJ1-1; D is perhaps TRBD1 (6 bases). Germline-derived CDR1 and CDR2 are PRHDT and FYEKMQ (reference sequence). CDR3 length: 13 amino acids. The V end lost 2 bases, the J end lost 8 bases, and 12 bases lay between the germline ends. This chain's CDR3 is CASSLLTGFEAFF. The CDR3 DNA follows: TGTGCCAGCAGCTTATTAACAGGGTTCGAAGCTTTCTTT.

J is TRBJ2-5 and V is TRBV2; unclear D gene. With 2 bases removed from V and 3 bases from J, the gap between germline ends came to 10 bases. Per germline, CDR1 SNHLY and CDR2 FYNNEI. This CDR3 is 14 amino acids long. The CDR3 region is CASSELLGKETQYF. As DNA, the CDR3 is TGTGCCAGCAGTGAACTACTCGGTAAAGAGACCCAGTACTTC.

J is TRBJ1-1 and V is TRBV5-5; 8 bases match TRBD1. With 4 bases clipped from V and 4 bases from J, the junction kept 9 bases outside the gene matches. Looked up from germline, CDR1 is SGHKS and CDR2 is YYEKEE (reference sequence). The CDR3 covers 15 residues. The CDR3 region is CASSNRTGLGTEAFF. Here the CDR3 DNA reads TGTGCCAGCAGCAACCGGACAGGGTTGGGCACTGAAGCTTTCTTT. Full variable domain (outside the CDR3, taken from reference TRBV5-5 and TRBJ1-1): DAGVTQSPTHLIKTRGQQVTLRCSPISGHKSVSWYQQVLGQGPQFIFQYYEKEERGRGNFPDRFSARQFPNYSSELNVNALLLGDSALYLCASSNRTGLGTEAFFGQGTRLTVV.

V is TRBV2 and J is TRBJ1-1, with D maybe TRBD1 (6 bases). V lost 4 bases and J lost 5, with 11 bases in between. CDR1 is SNHLY and CDR2 is FYNNEI in the germline V gene. The CDR3 covers 13 residues. CDR3 sequence (DNA): TGTGCCAGCAGTGGGACAGAGTTGACTGAAGCTTTCTTT. Amino acids: CASSGTELTEAFF. Full variable domain (outside the CDR3, taken from reference TRBV2 and TRBJ1-1): EPEVTQTPSHQVTQMGQEVILRCVPISNHLYFYWYRQILGQKVEFLVSFYNNEISEKSEIFDDQFSVERPDGSNFTLKIRSTKLEDSAMYFCASSGTELTEAFFGQGTRLTVV.

The chain links TRBV2 to TRBJ2-1, with 14 bases aligning to TRBD2. CDR1 and CDR2 from the germline V gene are SNHLY and FYNNEI. This CDR3 comprises 14 residues. The V segment lost 6 bases and the J segment 7 bases; nucleotides outside the gene matches: 2. The CDR3 protein is CASRGLAGVNEQFF. In nucleotides, the CDR3 is TGTGCCAGCAGGGGACTAGCGGGAGTTAATGAGCAGTTCTTC. Supplemented by reference TRBV2 and TRBJ2-1, the full variable domain reads EPEVTQTPSHQVTQMGQEVILRCVPISNHLYFYWYRQILGQKVEFLVSFYNNEISEKSEIFDDQFSVERPDGSNFTLKIRSTKLEDSAMYFCASRGLAGVNEQFFGPGTRLTVL.

V is TRBV11-2 and J is TRBJ1-4; 7 bases are shared with TRBD1. V lost 5 bases and J lost 6; bases outside the gene matches: 9. The germline V gene has CDR1 SGHAT and CDR2 FQNNGV. The CDR3 runs to 15 residues. This chain's CDR3 is CASSTRTGVDEKLFF. CDR3 nucleotide sequence: TGTGCCAGCAGCACTCGAACAGGGGTTGATGAAAAACTGTTTTTT.

This rearrangement joins TRBV3-1 (or the pseudogene TRBV3-2) to TRBJ1-5; 7 bases are a match to TRBD1. The germline V gene encodes CDR1 LGHDT and CDR2 YNNKEL (reference sequence). The CDR3 contains 15 residues. Unmatched junction bases numbered 4, after V lost 3 bases and J lost 2 bases. CDR3 sequence: CASSHSGQRNQPQHF. DNA for the CDR3: TGTGCCAGCAGCCACTCGGGACAGCGCAATCAGCCCCAGCATTTT.

In DNA, the CDR3 is TGCGCCAGCAGCCAAGATCCAGGGATAGATACGCAGTATTTT. Amino acids: CASSQDPGIDTQYF. The chain is built from TRBV4-3 and TRBJ2-3, with D perhaps TRBD1 (5 bases). The CDR3 contains 14 residues. V was shortened by 0 bases and J by 5 bases, with 9 bases between the two germline ends. Germline values: CDR1 LGHNA, CDR2 YSLEER.

This clone was picked up a small number of times. V usage is TRBV3-1 (or the pseudogene TRBV3-2) and J usage is TRBJ1-2, with D unresolved. Germline V lookup: CDR1 LGHDT, CDR2 YNNKEL (reference sequence). The V end lost 2 bases, the J end lost 5 bases, and 9 bases lay between the germline ends. This CDR3 region has 13 residues. CDR3 in DNA: TGTGCCAGCAGCCAAACATTAACGTATGGCTACACCTTC. Its translation: CASSQTLTYGYTF.

The chain uses TRBV6-4 and TRBJ2-7, with TRBD2 identical over 11 bases. Trimming cost V 6 bases and J 1 base; bases outside gene matches: 5. There are 15 residues in the CDR3. Germline CDR1 reads MRHNA; CDR2 reads SNTAGT. This CDR3 reads CASSVTSGSSYEQYF. The CDR3 nucleotides are TGTGCCAGCAGCGTAACTAGCGGGAGTTCCTACGAGCAGTACTTC.

The V gene is TRBV9, the J gene TRBJ2-1; 13 bases agree with TRBD2. Germline CDR1 reads SGDLS; CDR2 reads YYNGEE. Trimming at V came to 0 bases and at J to 10 bases, leaving 7 bases not matched to a gene. The CDR3 runs to 16 residues. The CDR3 region is CASSVVGTSGAGEQFF. CDR3 bases: TGTGCCAGCAGCGTAGTAGGGACTAGCGGGGCCGGGGAGCAGTTCTTC.

This chain links TRBV18 with TRBJ2-3; D is unresolved. CDR3 length: 15 residues. The V and J ends lost 2 bases and 3 bases respectively, with 12 bases between them. Germline CDR1 and CDR2: KGHSH and LQKENI. CDR3 protein: CASSPGPSRTDTQYF. CDR3 nucleotides: TGTGCCAGCTCACCAGGGCCAAGCCGAACAGATACGCAGTATTTT.

CDR3 sequence reads: CASSYSKLGGYQPQHF. In DNA form, the CDR3 reads TGTGCCAGCAGTTACTCGAAGCTCGGGGGATATCAGCCCCAGCATTTT. This chain uses TRBV6-2 or TRBV6-3 with TRBJ1-5; weak D call: TRBD1 (5 bases). This CDR3 is built from 16 residues. The V and J ends lost 0 bases and 5 bases respectively, with 14 bases between them. CDR1 is MNHEY, CDR2 SVGEGT, per germline.

This chain connects TRBV30 to TRBJ1-5, with 9 bases fitting TRBD1. Trimming removed 4 bases from V and 6 bases from J; junction bases left unmatched: 16. The CDR3 length is 17 residues. Germline CDR1 and CDR2: GTSNPN and SVGIG (reference sequence). The CDR3, as DNA: TGTGCCTGGAAACCTAAAACGGGACAGGGCTGGTTTCAGCCCCAGCATTTT. It translates to CAWKPKTGQGWFQPQHF.

The rearrangement links TRBV27 to TRBJ2-1; 12 positions agree with TRBD2. The CDR3 is 14 residues long. Per the germline V gene, CDR1 is MNHEY and CDR2 is SMNVEV (reference sequence). V was clipped by 6 bases and J by 7 bases; unmatched bases: 4. CDR3 sequence: CASSRLAGENEQFF. DNA for the CDR3: TGTGCCAGCAGCCGACTAGCGGGAGAAAATGAGCAGTTCTTC.

This clone was counted only a few times. Other DNA sequences within the sample encode an identical CDR3. The chain carries TRBV7-9 and TRBJ1-2; TRBD1 matches at 8 bases. Germline loops: CDR1 SEHNR, CDR2 FQNEAQ (reference sequence). With V trimmed by 5 bases and J by 4 bases, 3 bases remained unmatched. This CDR3 comprises 13 residues. This CDR3 reads CASSPGQGYGYTF. The CDR3 bases are TGTGCCAGCAGCCCCGGACAGGGCTATGGCTACACCTTC. The variable domain in full, completed from reference TRBV7-9 and TRBJ1-2, reads DTGVSQNPRHKITKRGQNVTFRCDPISEHNRLYWYRQTLGQGPEFLTYFQNEAQLEKSRLLSDRFSAERPKGSFSTLEIQRTEQGDSAMYLCASSPGQGYGYTFGSGTRLTVV.

The chain links TRBV7-8 to TRBJ1-2; D is undetermined. The germline V and J ends were trimmed by 5 bases and 8 bases, with 9 bases remaining between them. Germline V CDR1 and CDR2: SGHVS, FQNEAQ. This CDR3 spans 11 amino acids. CDR3 protein: CASSRDSGYTF. The CDR3 DNA reads TGTGCCAGCAGCCGAGATAGCGGCTACACCTTC.

The chain joins TRBV19 to TRBJ1-5; D perhaps matches TRBD1 (5 bases). This CDR3 is built from 13 residues. V gave up 4 bases and J gave up 6 bases, with 10 bases separating them. Germline lookup yields CDR1 LNHDA and CDR2 SQIVND (reference sequence). The CDR3: CASSNSRGQPQHF. CDR3 in DNA: TGTGCCAGTAGTAATTCTAGGGGTCAGCCCCAGCATTTT.

The table lists this clone with a few counts. The chain links TRBV19 to TRBJ2-2; D call uncertain. The CDR3 sequence is 15 residues long. Germline V gives CDR1 LNHDA, CDR2 SQIVND (reference sequence). The germline V and J ends were trimmed by 3 bases and 1 base, with 9 bases remaining between them. The CDR3 here is CASSIGRVNTGELFF. CDR3 sequence (DNA): TGTGCCAGTAGTATCGGTCGGGTGAACACCGGGGAGCTGTTTTTT.

The chain couples TRBV7-6 to TRBJ2-2; 10 nucleotides match TRBD2. After removal of 5 bases from V and 1 base from J, the junction contained 7 bases not matched to a gene. The CDR3 consists of 17 residues. Per the germline V gene, CDR1 is SGHVS and CDR2 is FNYEAQ. CDR3 nucleotide sequence: TGTGCCAGCAGCCCAGAGACTAGCGGGCAGAACACCGGGGAGCTGTTTTTT. This encodes CASSPETSGQNTGELFF. Full variable domain (rest looked up from reference TRBV7-6 and TRBJ2-2): GAGVSQSPRYKVTKRGQDVALRCDPISGHVSLYWYRQALGQGPEFLTYFNYEAQQDKSGLPNDRFSAERPEGSISTLTIQRTEQRDSAMYRCASSPETSGQNTGELFFGEGSRLTVL.

This clone was seen a handful of times. V and J are TRBV7-2 and TRBJ2-1, with 7 bases matching TRBD1. The germline gives CDR1 SGHTA, CDR2 FQGNSA. This CDR3 comprises 15 residues. J lost 3 bases, V lost 0 bases, and 2 bases had no gene match. This CDR3 is CASSLARGNYNEQFF. The CDR3 DNA reads as TGTGCCAGCAGCTTAGCCAGGGGGAACTACAATGAGCAGTTCTTC. The full variable domain, in which reference TRBV7-2 and TRBJ2-1 provide the parts outside the CDR3, is GAGVSQSPSNKVTEKGKDVELRCDPISGHTALYWYRQSLGQGLEFLIYFQGNSAPDKSGLPSDRFSAERTGGSVSTLTIQRTQQEDSAVYLCASSLARGNYNEQFFGPGTRLTVL.

This sequence joins TRBV5-5 and TRBJ2-7; no clear D gene. V was pared by 0 bases and J by 0 bases, with 10 bases between. Germline-derived CDR1 and CDR2 are SGHKS and YYEKEE (reference sequence). This CDR3 region has 15 residues. CDR3 protein: CASSLAPQSSYEQYF. DNA of the CDR3: TGTGCCAGCAGCTTGGCCCCACAGAGCTCCTACGAGCAGTACTTC.

The rearrangement links TRBV30 to TRBJ1-6; 8 bases line up with TRBD1. In germline, CDR1 is GTSNPN, CDR2 SVGIG (reference sequence). The V and J ends lost 3 bases and 4 bases, in that order; junction bases with no gene match: 2. This CDR3 contains 14 residues. CDR3 DNA sequence: TGTGCCTGGAGAAGGACAGGGTATAATTCACCCCTCCACTTT. As protein: CAWRRTGYNSPLHF. The whole variable domain, remainder taken from reference TRBV30 and TRBJ1-6, is SQTIHQWPATLVQPVGSPLSLECTVEGTSNPNLYWYRQAAGRGLQLLFYSVGIGQISSEVPQNLSASRPQDRQFILSSKKLLLSDSGFYLCAWRRTGYNSPLHFGNGTRLTVT.

This chain connects TRBV27 to TRBJ1-6; TRBD1 might be the D (6 bases). The length of the CDR3 is 14 residues. V was trimmed by 5 bases and J by 6 bases, leaving 11 bases between them. Germline CDR1 and CDR2: MNHEY and SMNVEV (reference sequence). The CDR3 here is CASSRTGLNSPLHF. The CDR3 nucleotides read TGTGCCAGCAGTCGCACAGGGCTTAATTCACCCCTCCACTTT.

The J gene is TRBJ1-2, the V gene TRBV7-2; 11 positions match TRBD1. The CDR3 loop spans 15 amino acids. Trimming removed 1 base from V and 7 bases from J; junction bases left unmatched: 5. Per germline, CDR1 SGHTA and CDR2 FQGNSA. Written as DNA, the CDR3 is TGTGCCAGCAGCTTAGTGTGGACAGGGGGCTCTGGCTACACCTTC. Its protein product is CASSLVWTGGSGYTF.

The J gene is TRBJ1-3, the V gene TRBV9; D not certain. The V end lost 0 bases, the J end lost 5 bases, and 9 bases lay between the germline ends. CDR1 and CDR2 (germline): SGDLS, YYNGEE. The CDR3 runs 14 residues. CDR3 sequence reads: CASSVGYGRNTIYF. The CDR3 DNA sequence: TGTGCCAGCAGCGTAGGCTACGGTAGAAACACCATATATTTT.

The CDR3, as DNA: TGTGCCAGCAGTTTTAAAGAGACCCAGTACTTC. Translating gives CASSFKETQYF. This chain uses TRBV12-3 or TRBV12-4 with TRBJ2-5; D not resolved. Deletions cut 3 bases from V and 3 bases from J, with 2 bases between. The CDR3 contains 11 residues.